These 14 T cell receptor beta chains originate from one sample sequenced in a study of regulatory T cells in long-lasting Graves disease. The time point was: newly diagnosed GD, antithyroid drugs for less than 3 months. Making the TCR library involved RNA that had been extracted from PBMCs. Combining iRepertoire HTBI primers with Arm-PCR of CDR3 regions, the authors built TCR beta libraries. Each CDR3 protein is one row after TCRdb ran MiXCR on the multiplex PCR reads. The table shows 600,000 to 650,000 distinct CDR3 sequences, with 15% to 20% occurring only once. The sample was also linked to a second study, of T cells in Graves' hyperthyroidism and ophthalmopathy.

The sequenced sample was peripheral blood mononuclear cells (PBMCs), obtained at new diagnosis, from a patient treated with antithyroid drugs. The receptors shown here come from a woman between 25 and 40 years old with Graves disease.

The chain links TRBV5-6 to TRBJ1-5; D gene ambiguous. CDR1 and CDR2 from the germline V gene are SGHDT and YYEEEE. With 0 bases removed from V and 7 bases from J, the gap between germline ends came to 8 bases. The CDR3 loop spans 13 amino acids. CDR3 DNA: TGTGCCAGCAGCTTGGCTTTTAGCCAGCCCCAGCATTTT. Its protein is CASSLAFSQPQHF.

This chain connects TRBV19 to TRBJ1-4; D gene ambiguous. This CDR3 is built from 12 residues. V dropped 10 bases and J dropped 10 bases, with 16 bases sitting between them. Germline V CDR1 and CDR2: LNHDA, SQIVND (reference sequence). The CDR3 region has the DNA TGTGCCATTCTTGGGCGAGCCGGAAAACTGTTTTTT. Translation: CAILGRAGKLFF.

The chain uses TRBV19 and TRBJ1-3, with a weak D call TRBD1 (6 bases). The CDR3 contains 17 residues. V lost 9 bases to trimming and J lost 7 bases, with 28 bases between them. CDR1 and CDR2 from the germline V gene are LNHDA and SQIVND (reference sequence). CDR3 DNA sequence: TGTGCCAGCCCAAAAGAGTCTCCGGACAGTATAGGGAACACCATATATTTT. It translates to CASPKESPDSIGNTIYF.

This clonotype was seen only a few times. V is TRBV19 and J is TRBJ1-5; D is unclear. The germline V and J ends were trimmed by 6 bases and 1 base, with 16 bases remaining between them. The CDR3 runs 16 residues. Germline values: CDR1 LNHDA, CDR2 SQIVND (reference sequence). The CDR3 loop reads CASSSDRRPSNQPQHF. In DNA, the CDR3 is TGTGCCAGTAGCTCCGATAGACGGCCCAGCAATCAGCCCCAGCATTTT.

This clonotype was detected many times. The CDR3 DNA follows: TGCGCCAGCAGCTTGCGACTGATGACCTCCTACAATGAGCAGTTCTTC. This translates into CASSLRLMTSYNEQFF. The chain carries TRBV5-1 and TRBJ2-1; D unclear. V was pared by 1 base and J by 0 bases, with 11 bases between. CDR1 SGHRS and CDR2 YFSETQ come from the germline V gene. The CDR3 extends over 16 amino acids.

The chain links TRBV12-3 or TRBV12-4 to TRBJ2-6; 8 nucleotides align to TRBD1. Trimming cost V 5 bases and J 2 bases; bases outside gene matches: 5. The CDR3 extends over 16 amino acids. This CDR3 is CASSPGGSAGANVLTF. CDR3 bases: TGTGCCAGCAGTCCAGGGGGCTCGGCTGGGGCCAACGTCCTGACTTTC.

This clonotype has a count of ten or more. The junction does not match germline at one end; this may be a read error. The chain is built from TRBV2 and TRBJ2-1; 11 bases map to TRBD2. This CDR3 has 15 amino acids. Germline loops: CDR1 SNHLY, CDR2 FYNNEI. The CDR3 coding sequence is TGTGCCAGCAGGGAAGGGACTAGCGGTAACAATGAGCAGTTCTTC. Its translation is CASREGTSGNNEQFF. The variable domain in full, with the rest retrieved from reference TRBV2 and TRBJ2-1, is EPEVTQTPSHQVTQMGQEVILRCVPISNHLYFYWYRQILGQKVEFLVSFYNNEISEKSEIFDDQFSVERPDGSNFTLKIRSTKLEDSAMYFCASREGTSGNNEQFFGPGTRLTVL.

This clonotype was counted a few times. V is TRBV5-1 and J is TRBJ2-7, with D uncertain. V lost 3 bases and J 3 bases, leaving 16 bases between the germline ends. There are 15 residues in the CDR3. Germline values: CDR1 SGHRS, CDR2 YFSETQ. The CDR3 loop reads CASSSLLAKVYEQYF. DNA for the CDR3: TGCGCCAGCAGCTCCCTACTGGCAAAGGTCTACGAGCAGTACTTC.

This clonotype was seen only a few times. A junction end diverges from the germline sequence, so it may reflect a read error. CDR3 sequence: CASSSYIANTGELLF. The CDR3 DNA reads as TGTGCCAGCAGCTCCTATATCGCGAACACCGGGGAGCTGCTTTTT. The chain links TRBV7-9 to TRBJ2-2; weak D call: TRBD2 (5 bases). This CDR3 region has 15 residues. Germline V lookup: CDR1 SEHNR, CDR2 FQNEAQ (reference sequence). The full variable domain, completed using reference TRBV7-9 and TRBJ2-2, is DTGVSQNPRHKITKRGQNVTFRCDPISEHNRLYWYRQTLGQGPEFLTYFQNEAQLEKSRLLSDRFSAERPKGSFSTLEIQRTEQGDSAMYLCASSSYIANTGELLFGEGSRLTVL.

A remark on this clonotype: One base away lies a much larger clone, so this may be a sequencing read error. The V and J genes are TRBV7-9 and TRBJ2-7, with D possibly being TRBD2 (5 bases). The CDR3 runs to 12 residues. The V gene lost 8 bases and the J gene lost 3 bases, with 11 bases spanning the gap. Germline V gives CDR1 SEHNR, CDR2 FQNEAQ (reference sequence). The CDR3 sequence is CASGAEVYEQYF. Written as DNA, the CDR3 is TGTGCCAGCGGCGCGGAGGTCTACGAGCAGTACTTC. Based on the CDR3 plus reference TRBV7-9 and TRBJ2-7, the full variable domain is DTGVSQNPRHKITKRGQNVTFRCDPISEHNRLYWYRQTLGQGPEFLTYFQNEAQLEKSRLLSDRFSAERPKGSFSTLEIQRTEQGDSAMYLCASGAEVYEQYFGPGTRLTVT.

This clonotype appeared many times. The chain joins TRBV6-1 to TRBJ2-2, with D perhaps TRBD1 or TRBD2 (5 bases each). The CDR3 has 16 amino acids. The germline V gene encodes CDR1 MNHNS and CDR2 SASEGT. Trimming cost V 7 bases and J 1 base, with 16 bases left between them. CDR3 region: CASTALGRQNTGELFF. The CDR3 coding sequence is TGTGCCAGCACGGCTCTGGGACGGCAGAACACCGGGGAGCTGTTTTTT.

This clonotype was seen many times. This chain uses TRBV2 with TRBJ1-5; a weak D match, TRBD1 (5 bases). This CDR3 is 13 amino acids long. The germline V and J ends were trimmed by 6 bases and 1 base, with 7 bases remaining between them. CDR1 SNHLY and CDR2 FYNNEI come from the germline V gene. The CDR3 loop reads CASRGLSNQPQHF. The CDR3 bases are TGTGCCAGCAGGGGACTAAGCAATCAGCCCCAGCATTTT.

The chain recombines TRBV5-1 with TRBJ2-3, with 8 bases lining up with TRBD2. The CDR3 covers 16 residues. V was clipped by 4 bases and J by 5 bases; unmatched bases: 12. Germline CDR1 SGHRS, CDR2 YFSETQ. CDR3 protein: CASSPGGAVTGDTQYF. CDR3 sequence (DNA): TGCGCCAGCAGCCCGGGGGGGGCAGTCACCGGAGATACGCAGTATTTT.

This clonotype has at least ten counts. J is TRBJ2-3 and V is TRBV2; TRBD2 agrees at 11 bases. Germline CDR1 and CDR2: SNHLY and FYNNEI. V lost 8 bases to trimming and J lost 10 bases; unmatched junction nucleotides: 11. CDR3 length equals 14 residues. The CDR3 loop reads CASRLAGGKGSQYF. CDR3 nucleotide sequence: TGTGCCAGCCGGCTAGCGGGAGGAAAAGGTTCGCAGTATTTT.